Listed below are T cell receptor beta chains from one sample, sequenced in a study of blood T cells in healthy people across ages. Each CDR3 protein gets one entry after TCRdb re-called the 5' RACE reads with MiXCR. The data show about 1.1 million distinct CDR3 sequences, with more than 30% seen just once and around 13% held by the top ten. The specimen sequenced was blood. The source of these receptors is a man aged 18 to 35 in good health. Each CDR3 is given with its conserved first and last residue. Clone size is shown for a subset of rows, as once, few, many or a class of expanded clone.

j_gene,v_gene,len,abundance,CDR3aa
TRBJ2-2,TRBV27,16,-,CASSLRSLQNTGELFF
TRBJ2-7,TRBV6-1,17,few,CASSEYYREGLSYEQYF
TRBJ1-1,TRBV5-4,16,-,CASSLGFDREGAEAFF
TRBJ1-3,TRBV7-9,16,few,CASSSGEGSSGNTIYF
TRBJ2-1,TRBV29-1,13,many,CSAQPRPNNEQFF
TRBJ1-1,TRBV4-3,15,-,CASSQELGNLAEAFF
TRBJ1-4,TRBV2,13,few,CASTGDANEKLFF
TRBJ2-5,TRBV7-3,15,-,CASSSKGAGGTEQYF
TRBJ2-3,TRBV24-1,16,-,CATSDPDSLGTDTQYF
TRBJ1-6,TRBV7-2,16,few,CASSLVTQGYNSPLHF
TRBJ2-5,TRBV7-9,12,many,CASSTNRETQYF
TRBJ2-3,TRBV5-4,13,-,CASSSKTEWVQYF
TRBJ2-3,TRBV4-2,15,-,CASSPYSGGGNEQYF
TRBJ1-1,TRBV14,16,-,CASSPQARFRGTEAFF
TRBJ2-1,TRBV6-1,15,-,CASSRTGSDINEQFF
TRBJ2-5,TRBV12-3/TRBV12-4,13,few,CASSSSPGNEQYF
TRBJ2-5,TRBV3-1,15,few,CASSQDAREQETQYF
TRBJ2-1,TRBV3-1,15,-,CASSRQLSSYNEQFF
TRBJ1-2,TRBV6-5,15,few,CASSYQRGGLYGYTF
TRBJ2-5,TRBV3-1,15,few,CASTLLAGAQETQYF
TRBJ2-3,TRBV9,15,few,CASTRWDREQDTQYF
TRBJ2-3,TRBV2,15,-,CASSDQARSTDTQYF
TRBJ2-1,TRBV5-6,15,many,CASSLEGQRYNEQFF
TRBJ2-5,TRBV27,14,-,CASSLTGTAETQYF
-,TRBV7-2,17,-,CASSLAGYRDGQETQYF
TRBJ1-1,TRBV29-1,12,few,CSASGTQNEAFF
TRBJ1-2,TRBV4-2,15,-,CASSQEQGPNYGYTF
TRBJ2-7,TRBV20-1,14,few,CSARRLAAPYEQYF
TRBJ1-1,TRBV7-2,13,few,CARSLQRNTEAFF
TRBJ2-1,TRBV4-1,13,few,CASSRRLDNEQFF
TRBJ1-1,TRBV5-1,16,-,CASSQWDRTMNTEAFF
TRBJ1-2,TRBV18,15,-,CASSPGPERLYGYTF
TRBJ1-2,TRBV20-1,13,-,CSATDRGNYGYTF
TRBJ2-7,TRBV28,15,few,CASSSLPQGTYEQYF
TRBJ1-6,TRBV18,14,-,CASSPQGAGSPLHF
TRBJ1-5,TRBV4-1,14,once,CASSGGQRNQPQHF
TRBJ2-3,TRBV6-6,14,-,CGSSYSPGADTQYF
TRBJ1-2,TRBV12-3/TRBV12-4,14,few,CASSPAGLKDGYTF
TRBJ1-2,TRBV9,14,-,CASTQTGGDYDYTF
TRBJ1-6,TRBV20-1,13,few,CSSRQEYNSPLHF
TRBJ2-6,TRBV9,12,-,CASSVGANVPTF
TRBJ1-4,TRBV20-1,13,few,CSADDRDPEKLFF
TRBJ2-1,TRBV7-3,16,few,CASSLSGTGSYNEQFF
TRBJ1-4,TRBV9,14,-,CASSVAGDAEKLFF
TRBJ1-2,TRBV20-1,14,few,CSAYPKSYGYGYTF
TRBJ2-3,TRBV20-1,15,many,CSASPGTSGTDTQYF
TRBJ2-3,TRBV5-4,15,few,CASSYQPLSTDTQYF
TRBJ2-5,TRBV12-3/TRBV12-4,16,few,CASSTPSGGGQETQYF
TRBJ1-5,TRBV20-1,14,-,CSARDGSPGQPQHF
TRBJ1-3,TRBV20-1,13,-,CSASRGPGNTIYF
TRBJ1-5,TRBV29-1,18,once,CSVPPRRAGTFSNQPQHF